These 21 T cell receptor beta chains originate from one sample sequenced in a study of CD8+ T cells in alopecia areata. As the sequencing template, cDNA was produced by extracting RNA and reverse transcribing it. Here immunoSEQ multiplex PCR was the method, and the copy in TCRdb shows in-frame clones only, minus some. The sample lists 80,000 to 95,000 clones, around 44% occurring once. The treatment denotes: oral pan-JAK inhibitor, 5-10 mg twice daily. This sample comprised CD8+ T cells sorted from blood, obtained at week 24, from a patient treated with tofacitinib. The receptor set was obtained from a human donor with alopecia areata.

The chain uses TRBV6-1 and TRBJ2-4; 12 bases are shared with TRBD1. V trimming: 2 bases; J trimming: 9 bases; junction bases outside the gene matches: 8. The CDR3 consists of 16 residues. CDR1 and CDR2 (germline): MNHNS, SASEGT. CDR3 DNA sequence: TGTGCCAGCAGTGAAAGCTGGGACAGGGGGCCCGGCATTCAGTACTTC. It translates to CASSESWDRGPGIQYF.

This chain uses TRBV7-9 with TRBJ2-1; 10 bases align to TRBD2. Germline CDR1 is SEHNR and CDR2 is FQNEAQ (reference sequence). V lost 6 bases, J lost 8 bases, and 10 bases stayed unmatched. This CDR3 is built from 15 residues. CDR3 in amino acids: CASRTTGTSEYEQFF. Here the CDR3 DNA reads TGTGCCAGCAGGACTACCGGGACTAGCGAGTATGAGCAGTTCTTC.

As DNA, the CDR3 is TGTGCCAGCAGCTTCAGGGGACAGGGAGGCCACGAGCAGTACTTC. It specifies CASSFRGQGGHEQYF. The J gene is TRBJ2-7, the V gene TRBV7-9; 9 bases map to TRBD1. Germline lookup yields CDR1 SEHNR and CDR2 FQNEAQ (reference sequence). V lost 3 bases, J lost 5 bases, and 8 bases stayed unmatched. The CDR3 has 15 amino acids. Combining the CDR3 with reference TRBV7-9 and TRBJ2-7 gives the whole variable domain DTGVSQNPRHKITKRGQNVTFRCDPISEHNRLYWYRQTLGQGPEFLTYFQNEAQLEKSRLLSDRFSAERPKGSFSTLEIQRTEQGDSAMYLCASSFRGQGGHEQYFGPGTRLTVT.

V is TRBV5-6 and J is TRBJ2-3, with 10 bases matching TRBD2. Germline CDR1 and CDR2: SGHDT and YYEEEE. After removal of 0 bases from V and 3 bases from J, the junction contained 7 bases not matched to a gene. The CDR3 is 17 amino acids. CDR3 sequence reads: CASSLGTSGALTDTQYF. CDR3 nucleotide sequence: TGTGCCAGCAGCTTGGGGACTAGCGGAGCTCTTACAGATACGCAGTATTTT.

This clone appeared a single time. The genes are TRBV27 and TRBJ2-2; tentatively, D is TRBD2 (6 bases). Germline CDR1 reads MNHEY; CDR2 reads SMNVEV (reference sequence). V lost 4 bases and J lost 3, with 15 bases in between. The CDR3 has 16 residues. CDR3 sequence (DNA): TGTGCCAGCAGTTCGGACTACCGAACATACACCGGGGAGCTGTTTTTT. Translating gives CASSSDYRTYTGELFF.

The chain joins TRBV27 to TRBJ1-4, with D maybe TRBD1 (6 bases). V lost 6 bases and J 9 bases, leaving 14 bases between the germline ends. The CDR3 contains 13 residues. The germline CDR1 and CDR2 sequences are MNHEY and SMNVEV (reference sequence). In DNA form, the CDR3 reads TGTGCCAGCAGCCCCCCACAGGGACAAAAACTGTTTTTT. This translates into CASSPPQGQKLFF.

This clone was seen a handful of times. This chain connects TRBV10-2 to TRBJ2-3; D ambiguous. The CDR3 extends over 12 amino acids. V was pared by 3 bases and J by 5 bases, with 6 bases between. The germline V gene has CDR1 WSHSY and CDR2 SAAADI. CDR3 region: CASSEFQDTQYF. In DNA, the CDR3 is TGCGCCAGCAGTGAATTCCAAGATACGCAGTATTTT.

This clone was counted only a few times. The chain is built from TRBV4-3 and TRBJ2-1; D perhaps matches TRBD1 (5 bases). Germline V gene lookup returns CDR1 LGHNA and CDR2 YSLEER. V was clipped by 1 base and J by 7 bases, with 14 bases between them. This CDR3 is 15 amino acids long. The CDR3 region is CASSQGPGRANEQFF. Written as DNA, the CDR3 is TGCGCCAGCAGCCAAGGCCCTGGCAGGGCAAATGAGCAGTTCTTC.

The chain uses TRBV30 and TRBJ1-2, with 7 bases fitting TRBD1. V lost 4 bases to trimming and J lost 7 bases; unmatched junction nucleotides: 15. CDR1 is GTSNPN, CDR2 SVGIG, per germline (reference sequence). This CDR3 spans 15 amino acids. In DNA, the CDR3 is TGTGCCTGGACCCGACTAGGGACAGAATTGGGTGGCTACACCTTC. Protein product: CAWTRLGTELGGYTF.

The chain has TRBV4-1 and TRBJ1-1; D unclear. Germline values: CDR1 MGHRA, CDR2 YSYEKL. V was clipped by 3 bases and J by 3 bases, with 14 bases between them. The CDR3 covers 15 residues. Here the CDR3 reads CASSHSDRGHTEAFF. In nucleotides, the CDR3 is TGCGCCAGCAGCCATTCTGACCGGGGTCACACTGAAGCTTTCTTT.

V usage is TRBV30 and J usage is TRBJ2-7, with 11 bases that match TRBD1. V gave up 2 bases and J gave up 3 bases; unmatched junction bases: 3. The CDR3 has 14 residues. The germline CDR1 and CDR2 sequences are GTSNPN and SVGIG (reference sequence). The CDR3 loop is CAWSTGTGGYEQYF. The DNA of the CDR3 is TGTGCCTGGAGTACCGGGACAGGGGGCTACGAGCAGTACTTC.

The CDR3 DNA is TGCGCCAGCAGCCAAGACGTGCGGGAGGCAGGGTACGAGCAGTACTTC. Protein: CASSQDVREAGYEQYF. The chain employs TRBV4-1 and TRBJ2-7, with 8 bases lining up with TRBD2. Germline V gene data show CDR1 as MGHRA and CDR2 as YSYEKL. Unmatched junction bases numbered 8, after V lost 0 bases and J lost 4 bases. CDR3 length: 16 residues.

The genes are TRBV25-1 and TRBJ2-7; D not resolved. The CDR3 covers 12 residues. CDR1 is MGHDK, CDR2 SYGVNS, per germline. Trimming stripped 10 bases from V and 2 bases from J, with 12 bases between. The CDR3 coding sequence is TGTGCCACCATCAACGGACCCTACGAGCAGTACTTC. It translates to CATINGPYEQYF.

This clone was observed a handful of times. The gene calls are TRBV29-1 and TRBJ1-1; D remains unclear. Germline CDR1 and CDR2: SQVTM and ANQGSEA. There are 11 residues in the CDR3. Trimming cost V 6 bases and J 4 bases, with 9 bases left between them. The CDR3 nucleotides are TGCAGCGTGACCGATGGCACTGAAGCTTTCTTT. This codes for CSVTDGTEAFF.

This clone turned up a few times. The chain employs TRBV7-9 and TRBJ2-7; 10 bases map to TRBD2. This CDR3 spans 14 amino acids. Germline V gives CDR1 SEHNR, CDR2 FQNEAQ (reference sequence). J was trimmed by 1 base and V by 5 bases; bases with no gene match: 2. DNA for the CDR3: TGTGCCAGCAGCCCTAGCGGGAGATCCTACGAGCAGTACTTC. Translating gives CASSPSGRSYEQYF.

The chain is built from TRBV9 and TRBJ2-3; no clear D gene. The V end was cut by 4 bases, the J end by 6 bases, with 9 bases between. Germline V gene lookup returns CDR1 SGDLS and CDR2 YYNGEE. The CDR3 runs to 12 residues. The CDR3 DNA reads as TGTGCCAGCAGCTTCCAGCCTGATACGCAGTATTTT. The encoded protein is CASSFQPDTQYF.

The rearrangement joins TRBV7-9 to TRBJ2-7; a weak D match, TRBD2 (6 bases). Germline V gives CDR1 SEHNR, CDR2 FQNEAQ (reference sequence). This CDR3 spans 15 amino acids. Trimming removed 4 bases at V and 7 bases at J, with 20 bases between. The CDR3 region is CASSSDSGPPREQYF. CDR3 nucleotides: TGTGCCAGCAGCTCAGATAGCGGACCCCCTCGGGAGCAGTACTTC. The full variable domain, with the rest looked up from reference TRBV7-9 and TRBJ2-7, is DTGVSQNPRHKITKRGQNVTFRCDPISEHNRLYWYRQTLGQGPEFLTYFQNEAQLEKSRLLSDRFSAERPKGSFSTLEIQRTEQGDSAMYLCASSSDSGPPREQYFGPGTRLTVT.

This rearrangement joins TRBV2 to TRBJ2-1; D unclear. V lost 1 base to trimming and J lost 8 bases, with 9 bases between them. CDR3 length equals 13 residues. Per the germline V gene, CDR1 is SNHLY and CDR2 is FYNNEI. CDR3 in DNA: TGTGCCAGCAGTGAAGGGGTAAGGGATGAGCAGTTCTTC. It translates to CASSEGVRDEQFF.

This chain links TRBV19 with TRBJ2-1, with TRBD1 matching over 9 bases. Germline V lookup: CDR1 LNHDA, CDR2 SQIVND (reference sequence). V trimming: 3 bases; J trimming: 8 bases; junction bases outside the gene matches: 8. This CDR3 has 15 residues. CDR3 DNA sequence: TGTGCCAGTAGTATGTCGGGGACAGGGTTGGATGAGCAGTTCTTC. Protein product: CASSMSGTGLDEQFF.

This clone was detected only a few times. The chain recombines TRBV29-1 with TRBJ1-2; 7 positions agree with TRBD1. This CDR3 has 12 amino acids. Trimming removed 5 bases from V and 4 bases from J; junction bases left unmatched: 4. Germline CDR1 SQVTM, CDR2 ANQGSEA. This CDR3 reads CSVPSGGYGYTF. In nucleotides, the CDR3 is TGCAGCGTTCCATCAGGGGGCTATGGCTACACCTTC.

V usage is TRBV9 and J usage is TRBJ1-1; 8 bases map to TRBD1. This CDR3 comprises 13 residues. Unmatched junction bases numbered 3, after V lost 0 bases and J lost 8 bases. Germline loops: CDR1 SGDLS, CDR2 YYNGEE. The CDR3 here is CASSVVGDREAFF. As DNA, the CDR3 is TGTGCCAGCAGCGTAGTAGGGGACAGGGAAGCTTTCTTT. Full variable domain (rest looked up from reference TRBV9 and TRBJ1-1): DSGVTQTPKHLITATGQRVTLRCSPRSGDLSVYWYQQSLDQGLQFLIQYYNGEERAKGNILERFSAQQFPDLHSELNLSSLELGDSALYFCASSVVGDREAFFGQGTRLTVV.